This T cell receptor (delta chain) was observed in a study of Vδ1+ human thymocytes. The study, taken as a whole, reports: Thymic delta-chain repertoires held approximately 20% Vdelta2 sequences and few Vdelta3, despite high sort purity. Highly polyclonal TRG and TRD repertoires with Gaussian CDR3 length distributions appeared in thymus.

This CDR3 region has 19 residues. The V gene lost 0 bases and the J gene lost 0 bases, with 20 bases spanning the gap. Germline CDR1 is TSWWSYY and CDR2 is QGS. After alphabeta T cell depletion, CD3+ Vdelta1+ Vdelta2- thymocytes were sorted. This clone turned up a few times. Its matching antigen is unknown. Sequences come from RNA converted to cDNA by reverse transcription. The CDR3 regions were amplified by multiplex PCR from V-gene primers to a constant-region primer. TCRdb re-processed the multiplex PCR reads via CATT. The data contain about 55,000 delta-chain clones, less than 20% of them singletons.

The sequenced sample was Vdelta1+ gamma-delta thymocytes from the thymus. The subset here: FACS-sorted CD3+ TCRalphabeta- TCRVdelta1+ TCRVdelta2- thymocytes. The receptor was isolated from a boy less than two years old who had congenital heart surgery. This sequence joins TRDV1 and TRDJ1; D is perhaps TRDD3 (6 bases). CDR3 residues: CALGELSVLLGLYTDKLIF. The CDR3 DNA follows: TGTGCTCTTGGGGAACTGTCGGTTCTACTGGGTTTGTACACCGATAAACTCATCTTT.